The 6 T cell receptor beta chains given below trace back to one sample, sequenced in a study of cytomegalovirus exposure and HLA in healthy donors. Vbeta (60) and Jbeta (13) primers were used in the PCR. Sequencing used immunoSEQ multiplex PCR; TCRdb keeps in-frame clones, though not all of them. The sample has 200,000 to 250,000 clones, 55% to 75% seen once. Sequencing input: PBMCs. Source of these receptors: a middle-aged man in good health and CMV-seropositive.

This clone was seen more than once but under ten times. This chain links TRBV7-9 with TRBJ2-2; D might be TRBD1 (6 bases). The V end lost 8 bases, the J end lost 5 bases, and 15 bases lay between the germline ends. Germline CDR1 and CDR2: SEHNR and FQNEAQ (reference sequence). CDR3 size: 14 residues. The CDR3 DNA reads TGTGCCAGCTTTACTACAGGGATGACCGGGGAGCTGTTTTTT. Its protein is CASFTTGMTGELFF.

This clone appeared a few times. The chain joins TRBV29-1 to TRBJ1-6; weak D call: TRBD1 (5 bases). The CDR3 consists of 13 residues. CDR1 and CDR2 from the germline V gene are SQVTM and ANQGSEA. V was shortened by 5 bases and J by 6 bases, with 11 bases between the two germline ends. This CDR3 reads CSVRQGGNSPLHF. CDR3 in DNA: TGCAGCGTTCGGCAGGGTGGTAATTCACCCCTCCACTTT.

The chain employs TRBV9 and TRBJ2-3; TRBD2 matches at 8 bases. V lost 4 bases, J lost 2 bases, and 9 bases stayed unmatched. The CDR3 loop spans 16 amino acids. Germline V gives CDR1 SGDLS, CDR2 YYNGEE. In DNA, the CDR3 is TGTGCCAGCAGCATAACCGGGACTAGTTCCACAGATACGCAGTATTTT. This gives the protein CASSITGTSSTDTQYF.

This clone was seen a few times. The rearrangement uses TRBV21-1 and TRBJ1-1; TRBD1 is the table's D call and was not checked against the DNA. TRBV21-1 is termed a pseudogene. The CDR3 contains 14 residues. CDR3 nucleotide sequence: TGTGCCAGCAGCGACGGACAGGGATCGACTGAAGCTTTCTTT. As protein: CASSDGQGSTEAFF.

The rearrangement joins TRBV7-2 to TRBJ2-7, with D perhaps matching TRBD2 (6 bases). Looked up from germline, CDR1 is SGHTA and CDR2 is FQGNSA. The CDR3 runs to 15 residues. Between the trimmed V and J ends, which lost 4 bases and 0 bases, there was a span of 13 bases. In DNA form, the CDR3 reads TGTGCCAGCAGCTCTCGTAGCGGTACCTCCTACGAGCAGTACTTC. Its protein is CASSSRSGTSYEQYF.

The rearrangement uses TRBV4-2 and TRBJ2-3; 8 nucleotides line up with TRBD2. The CDR3 sequence is 18 residues long. V gave up 0 bases and J gave up 2 bases; unmatched junction bases: 10. Looked up from germline, CDR1 is LGHNA and CDR2 is YNFKEQ. The CDR3 here is CASSQDGLAGPYTDTQYF. CDR3 DNA sequence: TGTGCCAGCAGCCAAGATGGTCTAGCGGGCCCTTACACAGATACGCAGTATTTT.